This TCR beta chain emerged from a study of T-cell reconstitution after alpha-beta-depleted transplantation in children (dated by TCRdb to the mid-2010s). The study in broad terms: Using TCR repertoire profiling, the study followed T-cell immune reconstitution in a quantitative way in children after TCRalphabeta/CD19-depleted allogeneic hematopoietic cell transplantation.

As for this clonotype: Its recognized antigen is unknown. The input lacks base qualities; no much larger clone sits a single base away.

Beyond this particular receptor, the publication reports: The apparently early recovery of alphabetaT-cell counts about two months after transplant reportedly depended on only several hundred rapidly expanded clones that came from non-depleted graft cells. In some patients, the high TCRbeta diversity seen at day 60 was put down to recipient T cells and intrathymic progenitors that had survived conditioning. Over the following months the frequencies of hyperexpanded clones went down, and after one year T-cell counts and TCRbeta diversity were mostly credited to newly produced T cells.

The method behind the library was PCR. Sequencing took place on an Illumina HiSeq 2500. TCR library preparation used molecular barcoding, with unique molecular identifiers applied to normalize quantification of the TCRbeta repertoire. TCRdb ran its own pipeline on the public reads, namely fastp trimming at Q25 and MiXCR clone calling, and kept in-frame beta chains. All rows with the same CDR3 protein become a single entry with the most common DNA and genes. Counted in this sample were approximately 230,000 distinct CDR3 sequences; roughly a quarter of them appeared once. The ten largest clones capture more than 4.5% of the sample. The CDR3, cysteine through phenylalanine, is 14 amino acids long. The kept DNA is CDR3 alone, 42 bases in frame from the first base. V is cut back by 4 bases and J by 7 bases, with 2 bases in the junction unmatched. The sample's treatment or condition label, decoded: allogeneic hematopoietic cell transplantation with graft depleted of TCRalphabeta T cells and CD19 B cells. The transplant recipients were children given TCRalphabeta/CD19-depleted allogeneic hematopoietic cell grafts.

This TCR derives from a female patient aged 2-10 years who had a stem cell transplant for congenital amegakaryocytic thrombocytopenia, so the T cells may come from the graft donor. The material was PBMCs, mostly from graft donor cells, obtained 360 days after TCRalphabeta/CD19-depleted stem cell transplant. The chain is made from TRBV12-3 or TRBV12-4 and TRBJ2-1, with 12 middle bases fitting TRBD2. CDR3 loop: CASSSTSGRNEQFF. The DNA sequence follows: TGTGCCAGCAGTTCGACTAGCGGGAGAAATGAGCAGTTCTTC.